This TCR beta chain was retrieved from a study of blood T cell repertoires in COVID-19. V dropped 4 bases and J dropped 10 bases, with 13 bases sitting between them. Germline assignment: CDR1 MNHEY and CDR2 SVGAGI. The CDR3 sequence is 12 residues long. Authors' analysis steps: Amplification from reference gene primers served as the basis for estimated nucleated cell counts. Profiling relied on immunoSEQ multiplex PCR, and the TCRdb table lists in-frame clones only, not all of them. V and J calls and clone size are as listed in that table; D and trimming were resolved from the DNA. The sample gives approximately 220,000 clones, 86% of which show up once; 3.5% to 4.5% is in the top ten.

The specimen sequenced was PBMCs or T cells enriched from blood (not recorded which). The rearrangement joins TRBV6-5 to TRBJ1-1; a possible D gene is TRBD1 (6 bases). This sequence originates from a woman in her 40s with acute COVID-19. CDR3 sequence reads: CASSSPRGRAFF. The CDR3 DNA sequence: TGTGCCAGCAGTTCGCCCAGGGGCAGAGCTTTCTTT.